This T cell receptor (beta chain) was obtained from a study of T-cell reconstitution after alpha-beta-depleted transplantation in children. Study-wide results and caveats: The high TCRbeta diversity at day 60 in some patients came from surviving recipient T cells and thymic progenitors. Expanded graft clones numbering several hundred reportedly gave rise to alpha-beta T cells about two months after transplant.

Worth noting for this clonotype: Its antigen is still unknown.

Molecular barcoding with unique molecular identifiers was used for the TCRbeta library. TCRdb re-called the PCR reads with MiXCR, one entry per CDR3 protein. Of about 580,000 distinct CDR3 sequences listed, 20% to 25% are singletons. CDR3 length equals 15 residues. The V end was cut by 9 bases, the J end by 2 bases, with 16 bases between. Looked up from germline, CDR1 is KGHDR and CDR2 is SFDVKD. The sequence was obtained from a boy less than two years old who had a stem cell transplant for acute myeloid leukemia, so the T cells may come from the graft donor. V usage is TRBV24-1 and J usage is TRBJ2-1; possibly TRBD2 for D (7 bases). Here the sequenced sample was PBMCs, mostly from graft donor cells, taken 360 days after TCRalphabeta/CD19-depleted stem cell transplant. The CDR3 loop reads CATGSWEGAYNEQFF. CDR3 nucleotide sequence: TGTGCCACCGGGTCTTGGGAGGGGGCCTACAATGAGCAGTTCTTC.